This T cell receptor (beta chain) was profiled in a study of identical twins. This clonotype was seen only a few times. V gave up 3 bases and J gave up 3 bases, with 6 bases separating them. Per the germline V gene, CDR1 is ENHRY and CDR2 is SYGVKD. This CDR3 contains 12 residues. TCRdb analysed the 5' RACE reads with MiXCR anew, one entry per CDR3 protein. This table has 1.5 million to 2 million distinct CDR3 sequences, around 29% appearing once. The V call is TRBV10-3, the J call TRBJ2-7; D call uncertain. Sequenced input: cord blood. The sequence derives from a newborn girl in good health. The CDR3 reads CAISEHLYEQYF. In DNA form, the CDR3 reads TGTGCCATCAGTGAACACCTCTACGAGCAGTACTTC.